The clone carrying this T cell receptor (beta chain) occurred a few times. The sample belongs to a study of identical twins. This CDR3 spans 15 amino acids. Looked up from germline, CDR1 is SGHDT and CDR2 is YYEEEE. Trimming removed 4 bases at V and 6 bases at J, with 17 bases between. TCRdb processed the 5' RACE reads anew with MiXCR; each CDR3 protein has one entry. Here the sample spans just under 550,000 distinct CDR3 sequences, nearly 15% being singletons. This sample was shared with a second study, whose subject was yellow fever vaccine responses in identical twins.

V gene TRBV5-6 combines with J gene TRBJ1-5; D might be TRBD1 (6 bases). The clonotype was recovered from a woman aged 18-29 years in good health. Sequencing was carried out using CD4+ T cells sorted from blood. This chain's CDR3 is CASSLGAGPGQPQHF. CDR3 DNA: TGTGCCAGCAGCCTGGGGGCAGGGCCGGGTCAGCCCCAGCATTTT.